This note documents a single T cell receptor beta chain sequence. The CDR3 has 16 amino acids. V dropped 4 bases and J dropped 0; count of bases not matched to a gene: 8. The data were taken from a study of cytomegalovirus exposure and HLA in healthy donors. The PCR made use of 60 Vbeta and 13 Jbeta primers. Clones were read by immunoSEQ multiplex PCR, and TCRdb kept only the in-frame ones, dropping some. The sample contains some 200,000 clones, 65% to 85% of which appear only once. The sequence was obtained from a man in his fifties or sixties in good health and CMV-seronegative. The J gene is TRBJ2-7, the V gene TRBV23-1; 8 bases are a match to TRBD1. TRBV23-1 is treated as an ORF (open reading frame) with a function not yet certain. Sequencing was performed on PBMCs. CDR3 sequence reads: CASSRPDRVVSYEQYF. In nucleotides, the CDR3 is TGCGCCAGCAGTCGTCCGGACAGGGTGGTCTCCTACGAGCAGTACTTC.